This passage covers 22 T cell receptor beta chains from one sample sequenced in a study of identical twins. TCRdb recomputed calls from the 5' RACE reads with MiXCR, one row per CDR3 protein. The sample lists around 480,000 distinct CDR3 sequences; approximately 15% were seen once. This sample was also put to use in a study of yellow fever vaccine responses in identical twins.

Sequencing was carried out using CD4+ T cells sorted from blood. Source of these receptors: a woman under 30 in good health.

This clonotype turned up a few times. The gene calls are TRBV12-3 or TRBV12-4 and TRBJ1-2; TRBD1 agrees at 7 bases. The CDR3 consists of 13 residues. The V and J ends lost 5 bases and 6 bases, in that order; junction bases with no gene match: 6. CDR3 sequence: CASSVGTVNGYTF. In DNA, the CDR3 is TGTGCCAGCAGTGTTGGGACAGTAAATGGCTACACCTTC.

This clonotype occurred a few times. The chain is built from TRBV5-5 and TRBJ2-3; D is perhaps TRBD1 (5 bases). Germline-derived CDR1 and CDR2 are SGHKS and YYEKEE (reference sequence). With 0 bases removed from V and 3 bases from J, the gap between germline ends came to 11 bases. The CDR3 covers 15 residues. The CDR3 is CASSLGQIMTDTQYF. CDR3 in DNA: TGTGCCAGCAGCTTGGGACAGATCATGACAGATACGCAGTATTTT.

The gene calls are TRBV7-2 and TRBJ2-7; no firm D call. V gave up 0 bases and J gave up 3 bases, with 9 bases separating them. This CDR3 spans 14 amino acids. Per the germline V gene, CDR1 is SGHTA and CDR2 is FQGNSA. CDR3 sequence (DNA): TGTGCCAGCAGCTTAGCACACGCCATCTACGAGCAGTACTTC. This encodes CASSLAHAIYEQYF. Full variable domain (remainder filled in from reference TRBV7-2 and TRBJ2-7): GAGVSQSPSNKVTEKGKDVELRCDPISGHTALYWYRQSLGQGLEFLIYFQGNSAPDKSGLPSDRFSAERTGGSVSTLTIQRTQQEDSAVYLCASSLAHAIYEQYFGPGTRLTVT.

This clonotype was seen only a few times. V is TRBV20-1 and J is TRBJ2-3; 11 bases fit TRBD1. The CDR3 has 17 amino acids. The germline CDR1 and CDR2 sequences are DFQATT and SNEGSKA (reference sequence). J lost 5 bases, V lost 4 bases, and 14 bases had no gene match. This CDR3 reads CSATRPLGQGGVDTQYF. In DNA, the CDR3 is TGCAGTGCTACCCGTCCGCTGGGACAGGGGGGTGTAGATACGCAGTATTTT.

V is TRBV7-8 and J is TRBJ1-1, with D perhaps matching TRBD1 (6 bases). Germline lookup yields CDR1 SGHVS and CDR2 FQNEAQ. V gave up 6 bases and J gave up 7 bases, with 15 bases separating them. The CDR3 length is 13 residues. CDR3 amino acids: CASSWTVLGEAFF. As DNA, the CDR3 is TGTGCCAGCAGTTGGACAGTGCTGGGTGAAGCTTTCTTT.

The chain has TRBV10-3 and TRBJ2-5; D possibly corresponds to TRBD1 (6 bases). Germline V gives CDR1 ENHRY, CDR2 SYGVKD. The ends were cut back, 2 bases at V and 0 bases at J, with 10 bases in the middle. This CDR3 comprises 15 residues. CDR3 region: CAISERYRDQETQYF. The CDR3 nucleotides read TGTGCCATCAGTGAGCGCTACAGGGACCAAGAGACCCAGTACTTC.

This clonotype was recorded a few times. The chain joins TRBV6-5 to TRBJ2-1, with D unresolved. The CDR3 length is 16 residues. V was clipped by 2 bases and J by 0 bases, with 11 bases between them. Germline-derived CDR1 and CDR2 are MNHEY and SVGAGI. CDR3 DNA: TGTGCCAGCAGTTACGTTCAGGTGTTCTCCTACAATGAGCAGTTCTTC. It codes for CASSYVQVFSYNEQFF.

The chain carries TRBV5-1 and TRBJ2-7; possibly TRBD1 or TRBD2 for D (5 bases each). There are 14 residues in the CDR3. From germline, CDR1 is SGHRS and CDR2 YFSETQ. The V and J ends lost 0 bases and 7 bases respectively, with 14 bases between them. CDR3 amino acids: CASSLGDGRKEQYF. The CDR3 DNA follows: TGCGCCAGCAGCTTGGGGGACGGCCGCAAAGAGCAGTACTTC.

Only a few counts were recorded for this clonotype. V and J are TRBV5-1 and TRBJ2-3; TRBD2 matches 12 bases. The CDR3 is made up of 16 amino acids. The V gene's germline CDR1 is SGHRS and CDR2 YFSETQ. V trimming: 4 bases; J trimming: 2 bases; junction bases outside the gene matches: 5. The CDR3 nucleotides read TGCGCCAGCAGCACCGGACTAGCGGGAATCACAGATACGCAGTATTTT. This codes for CASSTGLAGITDTQYF.

The table lists this clonotype with many counts. The V and J genes are TRBV12-3 or TRBV12-4 and TRBJ2-7; 9 nucleotides align to TRBD1. The CDR3 contains 14 residues. Trimming cost V 7 bases and J 1 base; bases outside gene matches: 5. CDR3 nucleotides: TGTGCCAGCAAACAGGGGGCCAATTCCTACGAGCAGTACTTC. Amino acid sequence: CASKQGANSYEQYF.

The V gene is TRBV24-1, the J gene TRBJ2-2; tentatively, D is TRBD1 (6 bases). V dropped 11 bases and J dropped 5 bases, with 17 bases sitting between them. Germline values: CDR1 KGHDR, CDR2 SFDVKD. This CDR3 region has 14 residues. Here the CDR3 reads CASRGTEQTGELFF. The CDR3, as DNA: TGTGCCAGCAGGGGAACCGAACAAACCGGGGAGCTGTTTTTT.

This clonotype was observed a few times. The CDR3 DNA reads as TGTGCCAGCAGTTCAGGGTACGATAATTCACCCCTCCACTTT. Protein: CASSSGYDNSPLHF. The chain combines TRBV27 with TRBJ1-6; D is perhaps TRBD1 (5 bases). The CDR3 has 14 residues. Trimming removed 4 bases from V and 5 bases from J, with 9 bases in between. The germline gives CDR1 MNHEY, CDR2 SMNVEV (reference sequence).

The chain joins TRBV6-4 to TRBJ2-1, with unresolved D. Trimming removed 4 bases at V and 2 bases at J, with 9 bases between. The CDR3 totals 14 residues. Germline loops: CDR1 MRHNA, CDR2 SNTAGT. CDR3 region: CASSAGSPYNEQFF. The CDR3 nucleotides are TGTGCCAGCAGTGCGGGCTCTCCCTACAATGAGCAGTTCTTC.

The chain couples TRBV28 to TRBJ2-1; 11 bases line up with TRBD2. Germline CDR1 reads MDHEN; CDR2 reads SYDVKM. The trim removed 2 bases at V and 5 bases at J, leaving 5 bases unmatched. The CDR3 sequence is 16 residues long. The DNA of the CDR3 is TGTGCCAGCAGTTTACCGGGACTAGCGGAGGACAATGAGCAGTTCTTC. This codes for CASSLPGLAEDNEQFF.

The chain is built from TRBV21-1 and TRBJ2-1. TRBV21-1 counts as a pseudogene. The CDR3 runs 18 residues. In DNA form, the CDR3 reads TGTGCCAGCAGCAAAGGTCCGTCAGATTATAGTTCCTACAATGAGCAGTTCTTC. Protein sequence: CASSKGPSDYSSYNEQFF.

The J gene is TRBJ1-1, the V gene TRBV6-5, with D uncertain. Germline V gene data show CDR1 as MNHEY and CDR2 as SVGAGI. This CDR3 spans 15 amino acids. V was shortened by 0 bases and J by 6 bases, with 14 bases between the two germline ends. CDR3 amino acids: CASSYSEGIGAEAFF. The DNA for the CDR3 is TGTGCCAGCAGTTACTCGGAGGGAATCGGAGCTGAAGCTTTCTTT.

V and J are TRBV14 and TRBJ1-4; no reliable D call. The CDR3 extends over 11 amino acids. The germline V and J ends were trimmed by 3 bases and 8 bases, with 4 bases remaining between them. Germline assignment: CDR1 SGHDN and CDR2 FVKESK. The DNA of the CDR3 is TGTGCCAGCAGCCATGGGGAAAAACTGTTTTTT. This encodes CASSHGEKLFF.

This clonotype was seen only once. The gene calls are TRBV2 and TRBJ2-1; weak D call: TRBD2 (6 bases). The germline V gene encodes CDR1 SNHLY and CDR2 FYNNEI. Trimming took 11 bases from V and 3 from J, leaving 14 bases between them. This CDR3 spans 13 amino acids. CDR3 sequence reads: CAVRDSVYNEQFF. Here the CDR3 DNA reads TGTGCCGTACGGGACTCCGTCTACAATGAGCAGTTCTTC.

This clonotype has more than one count but fewer than ten. CDR3: CSVAVWKKSYEQYF. The CDR3 bases are TGCAGCGTTGCTGTCTGGAAGAAGTCCTACGAGCAGTACTTC. The V and J genes are TRBV29-1 and TRBJ2-7; D is ambiguous. Germline V gene lookup returns CDR1 SQVTM and CDR2 ANQGSEA. Trimming shortened V by 4 bases and J by 1 base, and 14 bases separated the two germline ends. The CDR3 extends over 14 amino acids.

This clonotype was recorded a few times. This sequence joins TRBV6-6 and TRBJ2-1; possible D gene TRBD1, 6 bases. Germline V CDR1 and CDR2: MNHNY, SVGAGI (reference sequence). The V end lost 7 bases, the J end lost 7 bases, and 8 bases lay between the germline ends. The CDR3 length is 11 residues. The CDR3 is CASNDRNEQFF. The CDR3 nucleotides read TGTGCCAGCAACGACAGGAATGAGCAGTTCTTC.

V gene TRBV7-9 combines with J gene TRBJ2-5; TRBD2 aligns across 7 bases. Germline CDR1 SEHNR, CDR2 FQNEAQ (reference sequence). The CDR3 consists of 12 residues. The junction had 3 bases not matched to a gene; V was cut back by 1 base and J by 10 bases. The CDR3 region has the DNA TGTGCCAGCAGCTTAGTGGGGGGGGACCAGTACTTC. This translates into CASSLVGGDQYF.

This clonotype was seen at least ten times. The chain carries TRBV7-2 and TRBJ2-1; 9 bases align to TRBD2. The V gene end was trimmed by 5 bases and the J gene end by 7 bases; junction bases not matched to a gene: 9. The CDR3 covers 15 residues. Germline CDR1 is SGHTA and CDR2 is FQGNSA. This chain's CDR3 is CASSLEAGGLNEQFF. CDR3 in DNA: TGTGCCAGCAGCCTTGAGGCGGGGGGGCTAAATGAGCAGTTCTTC.